This T cell receptor (beta chain) appears in the sequencing data of a study of shared clonotypes between healthy human individuals. The authors loaded roughly 200 ng DNA, about 30,000 T cell genomes, into sorted-subset replicate PCRs. Sequenced by immunoSEQ multiplex PCR; TCRdb stores in-frame clones only, minus some. The sample lists approximately 2.3 million clones, over 85% occurring once. The sequence derives from a man aged 18 to 29 in good health. Some clones in this sample may be carry-over from other donors' samples. The sequenced material came from naive CD4+ T cells from PBMCs. Subset meaning: CD45RA+ positively selected.

The CDR3 reads CASNPRTGGNTIYF. In DNA form, the CDR3 reads TGTGCCAGCAACCCTAGAACAGGGGGAAACACCATATATTTT. This chain uses TRBV6-6 with TRBJ1-3, with a tentative D call TRBD1 (6 bases). Trimming took 7 bases from V and 4 from J, leaving 14 bases between them. CDR1 is MNHNY, CDR2 SVGAGI, per germline (reference sequence). The CDR3 totals 14 residues.